These T cell receptor beta chains were read from a single sample in a study of cytomegalovirus exposure and HLA in healthy donors. Generated by immunoSEQ multiplex PCR, the TCRdb table keeps only in-frame clones and is missing some. The top ten hold 15% to 20% of the sample, which has about 82,000 clones, approximately 82% seen once. The sample comprised PBMCs. All receptors derive from a man aged 65 to 79 in good health and CMV-seropositive. CDR3s include the opening cysteine and the closing phenylalanine or tryptophan. The order of the fields is D gene, V gene, J gene, clone size, CDR3 protein, CDR3 DNA. D genes are given only for firm matches. Clone size is given for some rows only: seen once, a few or many times, or a class if the clone is expanded.

d_call: -; v_call: TRBV5-1; j_call: TRBJ2-7; clone_size: -; cdr3_aa: CASSSGVLDNGEQYF; cdr3_nt: TGCGCCAGCAGTTCCGGGGTCCTAGACAATGGCGAGCAGTACTTC
d_call: TRBD1; v_call: TRBV6-1; j_call: TRBJ1-4; clone_size: -; cdr3_aa: CASSSQGGEKLFF; cdr3_nt: TGTGCCAGCAGCTCACAGGGGGGAGAAAAACTGTTTTTT
d_call: TRBD1; v_call: TRBV29-1; j_call: TRBJ2-3; clone_size: -; cdr3_aa: CSVSGQGADTQYF; cdr3_nt: TGCAGCGTTTCCGGACAGGGGGCAGATACGCAGTATTTT
d_call: TRBD1; v_call: TRBV18; j_call: TRBJ1-2; clone_size: -; cdr3_aa: CASSFGQGPQASYTF; cdr3_nt: TGTGCCAGCTCATTCGGACAGGGGCCCCAAGCGAGCTACACCTTC
d_call: TRBD2; v_call: TRBV9; j_call: TRBJ2-3; clone_size: -; cdr3_aa: CASSVVASPGGDTQYF; cdr3_nt: TGTGCCAGCAGCGTAGTCGCTAGCCCGGGGGGAGATACGCAGTATTTT
d_call: -; v_call: TRBV1; j_call: TRBJ2-2; clone_size: -; cdr3_aa: CTSSQDGDRGRTGELFF; cdr3_nt: TGCACCAGCAGCCAAGATGGGGACAGGGGGCGGACCGGGGAGCTGTTTTTT
d_call: -; v_call: TRBV25-1; j_call: TRBJ1-6; clone_size: -; cdr3_aa: CASSESDRPRTPLHF; cdr3_nt: TGTGCCAGCAGTGAATCCGACAGACCTAGGACACCCCTCCACTTT
d_call: -; v_call: TRBV2; j_call: TRBJ1-3; clone_size: -; cdr3_aa: CASSEMGQFHHSGNTIYF; cdr3_nt: TGTGCCAGCAGTGAGATGGGGCAGTTCCACCACTCTGGAAACACCATATATTTT
d_call: -; v_call: TRBV6-1; j_call: TRBJ1-1; clone_size: -; cdr3_aa: CASSDSFTEAFF; cdr3_nt: TGTGCCAGCAGCGACAGTTTCACTGAAGCTTTCTTT
d_call: -; v_call: TRBV29-1; j_call: TRBJ2-1; clone_size: -; cdr3_aa: CSVGQGLWSYNEQFF; cdr3_nt: TGCAGCGTCGGTCAGGGTTTATGGTCCTACAATGAGCAGTTCTTC
d_call: -; v_call: TRBV2; j_call: TRBJ1-4; clone_size: -; cdr3_aa: CASSDRTTNEKLFF; cdr3_nt: TGTGCCAGCAGCGACAGGACAACTAATGAAAAACTGTTTTTT
d_call: TRBD1; v_call: TRBV7-2; j_call: TRBJ2-1; clone_size: -; cdr3_aa: CASSEGTGGLDNEQFF; cdr3_nt: TGTGCCAGCAGCGAAGGCACAGGGGGCCTAGACAATGAGCAGTTCTTC
d_call: -; v_call: TRBV7-9; j_call: TRBJ1-4; clone_size: -; cdr3_aa: CASSLVLGGNEKLFF; cdr3_nt: TGTGCCAGCAGCTTAGTGCTGGGAGGGAATGAAAAACTGTTTTTT
d_call: -; v_call: TRBV2; j_call: TRBJ1-5; clone_size: -; cdr3_aa: CASSEGHQGNQPQHF; cdr3_nt: TGTGCCAGCAGTGAGGGACATCAGGGCAATCAGCCCCAGCATTTT
d_call: -; v_call: TRBV5-1; j_call: TRBJ1-1; clone_size: once; cdr3_aa: CASSLGTSQVNTEAFF; cdr3_nt: TGCGCCAGCAGCTTGGGGACTAGTCAGGTGAACACTGAAGCTTTCTTT
d_call: TRBD1; v_call: TRBV2; j_call: TRBJ2-1; clone_size: -; cdr3_aa: CASSENRGPYNEQFF; cdr3_nt: TGTGCCAGCAGTGAAAACAGGGGGCCTTACAATGAGCAGTTCTTC
d_call: -; v_call: TRBV15; j_call: TRBJ2-7; clone_size: -; cdr3_aa: CATSSQGGPYEQYF; cdr3_nt: TGTGCCACCAGCAGCCAGGGGGGCCCCTACGAGCAGTACTTC
d_call: -; v_call: TRBV10-1; j_call: TRBJ1-2; clone_size: -; cdr3_aa: CASSPGGNYGYTF; cdr3_nt: TGCGCCAGCAGTCCAGGAGGCAACTATGGCTACACCTTC
d_call: -; v_call: TRBV14; j_call: TRBJ1-1; clone_size: -; cdr3_aa: CASSQGLIQNTEAFF; cdr3_nt: TGTGCCAGCAGCCAAGGACTTATACAGAACACTGAAGCTTTCTTT
d_call: -; v_call: TRBV11-2; j_call: TRBJ2-7; clone_size: -; cdr3_aa: CASSKRDTSYEQYF; cdr3_nt: TGTGCCAGCAGCAAGCGGGACACCTCCTACGAGCAGTACTTC
d_call: -; v_call: TRBV13; j_call: TRBJ2-2; clone_size: -; cdr3_aa: CASSTPQTVNTGELFF; cdr3_nt: TGTGCCAGCAGCACCCCCCAGACAGTCAACACCGGGGAGCTGTTTTTT
d_call: TRBD2; v_call: TRBV11-2; j_call: TRBJ2-7; clone_size: -; cdr3_aa: CASSLGGLAGSYEQYF; cdr3_nt: TGTGCCAGCAGCTTAGGGGGACTAGCGGGAAGCTACGAGCAGTACTTC
d_call: TRBD2; v_call: TRBV11-3; j_call: TRBJ2-1; clone_size: -; cdr3_aa: CASSLGREAYNEQFF; cdr3_nt: TGTGCCAGCAGCTTAGGACGGGAGGCTTACAATGAGCAGTTCTTC
d_call: -; v_call: TRBV9; j_call: TRBJ2-7; clone_size: once; cdr3_aa: CASSVEGGAGYEQYF; cdr3_nt: TGTGCCAGCAGCGTAGAAGGGGGGGCCGGTTACGAGCAGTACTTC
d_call: -; v_call: TRBV19; j_call: TRBJ2-1; clone_size: -; cdr3_aa: CASSTASHNEQFF; cdr3_nt: TGTGCCAGTAGTACAGCTAGTCACAATGAGCAGTTCTTC
d_call: -; v_call: TRBV11-1; j_call: TRBJ2-7; clone_size: -; cdr3_aa: CASSLGADPSSYEQYF; cdr3_nt: TGTGCCAGCAGCTTAGGTGCTGACCCTAGCTCCTACGAGCAGTACTTC
d_call: -; v_call: TRBV2; j_call: TRBJ1-5; clone_size: -; cdr3_aa: CASSRGAGRQPQHF; cdr3_nt: TGTGCCAGCAGTCGCGGGGCTGGAAGACAGCCCCAGCATTTT